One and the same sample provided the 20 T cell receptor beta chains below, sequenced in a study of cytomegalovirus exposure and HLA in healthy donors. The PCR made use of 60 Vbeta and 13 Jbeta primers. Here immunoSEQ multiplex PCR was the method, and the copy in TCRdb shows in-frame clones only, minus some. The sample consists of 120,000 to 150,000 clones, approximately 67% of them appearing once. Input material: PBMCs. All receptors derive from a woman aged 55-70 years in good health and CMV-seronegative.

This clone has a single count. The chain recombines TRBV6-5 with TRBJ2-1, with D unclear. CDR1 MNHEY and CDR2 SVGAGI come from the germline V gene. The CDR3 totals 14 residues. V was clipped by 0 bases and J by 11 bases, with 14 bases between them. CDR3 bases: TGTGCCAGCAGTTACTCGCGGTCACCGAGTCAGCAGTTCTTC. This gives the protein CASSYSRSPSQQFF.

This CDR3 is CASSQDSTAGAYNEQFF. CDR3 in DNA: TGCGCCAGCAGCCAAGATTCAACAGCGGGGGCCTACAATGAGCAGTTCTTC. The V and J genes are TRBV4-1 and TRBJ2-1, with 8 bases that match TRBD2. There are 17 residues in the CDR3. Germline assignment: CDR1 MGHRA and CDR2 YSYEKL. With V trimmed by 0 bases and J by 2 bases, 6 bases remained unmatched.

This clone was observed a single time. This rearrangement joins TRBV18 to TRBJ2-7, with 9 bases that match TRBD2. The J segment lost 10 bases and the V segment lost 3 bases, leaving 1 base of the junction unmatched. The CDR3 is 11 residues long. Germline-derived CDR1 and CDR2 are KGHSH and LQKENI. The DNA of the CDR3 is TGTGCCAGCTCACCTAGCGGGAGACAGTACTTC. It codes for CASSPSGRQYF.

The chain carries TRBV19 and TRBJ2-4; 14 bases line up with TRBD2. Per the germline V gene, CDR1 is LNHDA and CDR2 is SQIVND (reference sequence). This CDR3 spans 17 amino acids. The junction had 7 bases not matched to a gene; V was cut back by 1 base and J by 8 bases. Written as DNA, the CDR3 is TGTGCCAGTAGTATAGGAACCGGGACTAGCGGGAGAGACATTCAGTACTTC. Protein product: CASSIGTGTSGRDIQYF. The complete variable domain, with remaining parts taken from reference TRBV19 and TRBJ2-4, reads DGGITQSPKYLFRKEGQNVTLSCEQNLNHDAMYWYRQDPGQGLRLIYYSQIVNDFQKGDIAEGYSVSREKKESFPLTVTSAQKNPTAFYLCASSIGTGTSGRDIQYFGAGTRLSVL.

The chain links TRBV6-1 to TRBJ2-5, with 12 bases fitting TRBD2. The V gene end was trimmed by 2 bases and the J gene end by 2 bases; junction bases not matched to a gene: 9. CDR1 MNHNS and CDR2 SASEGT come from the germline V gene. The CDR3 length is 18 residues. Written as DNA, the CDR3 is TGTGCCAGCAGTGAATGGGCTAGCGGGGGGGCGGGTCAAGAGACCCAGTACTTC. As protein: CASSEWASGGAGQETQYF.

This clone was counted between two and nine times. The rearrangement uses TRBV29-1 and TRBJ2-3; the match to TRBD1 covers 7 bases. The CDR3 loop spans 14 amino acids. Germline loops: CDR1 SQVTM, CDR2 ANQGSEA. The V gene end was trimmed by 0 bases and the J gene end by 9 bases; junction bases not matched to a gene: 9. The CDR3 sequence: CSVEDPRGLYTQYF. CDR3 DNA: TGCAGCGTTGAAGATCCAAGGGGGCTGTACACGCAGTATTTT.

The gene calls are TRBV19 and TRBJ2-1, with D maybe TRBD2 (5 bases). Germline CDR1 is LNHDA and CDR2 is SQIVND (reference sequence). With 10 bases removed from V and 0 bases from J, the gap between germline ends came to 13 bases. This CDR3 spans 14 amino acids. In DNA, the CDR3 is TGTGCCACTAAGGAGGACCGCTCCTACAATGAGCAGTTCTTC. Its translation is CATKEDRSYNEQFF.

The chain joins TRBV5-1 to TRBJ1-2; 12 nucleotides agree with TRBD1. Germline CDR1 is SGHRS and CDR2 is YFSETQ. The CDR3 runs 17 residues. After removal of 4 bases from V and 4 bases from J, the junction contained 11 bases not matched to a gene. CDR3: CASSTGTGGVLIYGYTF. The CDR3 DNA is TGCGCCAGCAGCACAGGGACAGGGGGCGTTCTTATCTATGGCTACACCTTC.

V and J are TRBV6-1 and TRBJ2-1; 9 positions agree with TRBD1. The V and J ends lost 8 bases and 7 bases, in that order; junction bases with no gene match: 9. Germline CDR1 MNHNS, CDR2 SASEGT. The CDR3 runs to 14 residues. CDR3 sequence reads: CASHRGRFGNEQFF. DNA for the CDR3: TGTGCCAGCCACAGGGGGCGATTTGGGAATGAGCAGTTCTTC.

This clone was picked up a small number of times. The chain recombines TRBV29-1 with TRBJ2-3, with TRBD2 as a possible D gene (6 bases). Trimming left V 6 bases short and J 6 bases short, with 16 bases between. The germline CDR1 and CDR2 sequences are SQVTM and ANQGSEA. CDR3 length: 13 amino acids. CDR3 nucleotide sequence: TGCAGCGTGGGGCCCAGCGCGGGGGATACGCAGTATTTT. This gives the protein CSVGPSAGDTQYF.

The CDR3 DNA reads TGCAGCGTTGAAGGCACGGGGGGTCATGAGCAGTTCTTC. Translating it yields CSVEGTGGHEQFF. This chain links TRBV29-1 with TRBJ2-1, with 7 positions matching TRBD2. CDR1 and CDR2 (germline): SQVTM, ANQGSEA. This CDR3 is 13 amino acids long. V shed 1 base, J shed 8 bases, and the junction held 5 bases outside the gene matches.

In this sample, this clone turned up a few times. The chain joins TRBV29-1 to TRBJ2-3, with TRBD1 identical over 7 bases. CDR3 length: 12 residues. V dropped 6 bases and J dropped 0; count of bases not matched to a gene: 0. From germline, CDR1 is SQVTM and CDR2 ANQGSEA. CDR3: CSVGQSTDTQYF. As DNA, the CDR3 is TGCAGCGTGGGACAGAGCACAGATACGCAGTATTTT.

Here the CDR3 reads CASSSRTSGGADTQYF. The CDR3, as DNA: TGTGCCAGCAGCTCCCGGACTAGCGGGGGGGCAGATACGCAGTATTTT. This chain uses TRBV7-2 with TRBJ2-3; TRBD2 agrees at 15 bases. The V gene end was trimmed by 4 bases and the J gene end by 4 bases; junction bases not matched to a gene: 3. This CDR3 is built from 16 residues. CDR1 and CDR2 from the germline V gene are SGHTA and FQGNSA.

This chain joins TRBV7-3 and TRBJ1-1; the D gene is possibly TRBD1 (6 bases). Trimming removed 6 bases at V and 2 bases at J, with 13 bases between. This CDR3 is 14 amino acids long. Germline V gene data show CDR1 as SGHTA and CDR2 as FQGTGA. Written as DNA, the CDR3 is TGTGCCAGCAGTCCTGCTGGGGGCAACACTGAAGCTTTCTTT. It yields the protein CASSPAGGNTEAFF.

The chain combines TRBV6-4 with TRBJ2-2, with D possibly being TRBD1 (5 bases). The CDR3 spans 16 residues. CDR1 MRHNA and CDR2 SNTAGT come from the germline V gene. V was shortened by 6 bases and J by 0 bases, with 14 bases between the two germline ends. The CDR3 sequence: CASRRDSRSNTGELFF. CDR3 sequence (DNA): TGTGCCAGCAGACGAGACAGCCGATCGAACACCGGGGAGCTGTTTTTT.

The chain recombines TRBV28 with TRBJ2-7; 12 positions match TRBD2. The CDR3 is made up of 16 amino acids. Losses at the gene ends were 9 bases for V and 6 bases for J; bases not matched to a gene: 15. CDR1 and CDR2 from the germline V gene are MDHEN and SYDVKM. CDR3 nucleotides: TGTGCCAGTACCCTGACTAGCGGGAGAGCGGCGAGCGAGCAGTACTTC. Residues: CASTLTSGRAASEQYF.

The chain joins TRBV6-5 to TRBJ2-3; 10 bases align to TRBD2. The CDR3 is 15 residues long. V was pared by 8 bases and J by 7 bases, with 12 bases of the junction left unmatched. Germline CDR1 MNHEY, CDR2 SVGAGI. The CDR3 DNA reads TGTGCCAGCGGCGCCCTGCTAGCGGGGGTCAATACGCAGTATTTT. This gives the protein CASGALLAGVNTQYF.

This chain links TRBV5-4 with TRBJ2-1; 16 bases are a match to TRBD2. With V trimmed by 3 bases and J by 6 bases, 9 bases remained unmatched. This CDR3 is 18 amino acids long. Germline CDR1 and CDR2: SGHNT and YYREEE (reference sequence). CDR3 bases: TGTGCCAGCAGCTACCCGGGACTAGCGGGGGGGTCTGGCAATGAGCAGTTCTTC. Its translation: CASSYPGLAGGSGNEQFF.

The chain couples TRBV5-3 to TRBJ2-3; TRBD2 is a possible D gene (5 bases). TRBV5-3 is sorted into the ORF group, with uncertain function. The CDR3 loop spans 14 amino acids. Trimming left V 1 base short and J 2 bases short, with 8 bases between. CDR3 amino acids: CARSLRGNTDTQYF. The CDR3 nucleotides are TGTGCCAGAAGCTTGCGGGGAAACACAGATACGCAGTATTTT.

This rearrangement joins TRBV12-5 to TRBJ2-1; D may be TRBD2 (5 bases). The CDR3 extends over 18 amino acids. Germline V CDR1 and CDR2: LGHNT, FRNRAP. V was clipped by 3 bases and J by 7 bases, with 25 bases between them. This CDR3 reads CASGLTPPLAPATNEQFF. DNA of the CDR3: TGTGCTAGTGGTTTAACCCCTCCTCTAGCTCCAGCGACTAATGAGCAGTTCTTC.